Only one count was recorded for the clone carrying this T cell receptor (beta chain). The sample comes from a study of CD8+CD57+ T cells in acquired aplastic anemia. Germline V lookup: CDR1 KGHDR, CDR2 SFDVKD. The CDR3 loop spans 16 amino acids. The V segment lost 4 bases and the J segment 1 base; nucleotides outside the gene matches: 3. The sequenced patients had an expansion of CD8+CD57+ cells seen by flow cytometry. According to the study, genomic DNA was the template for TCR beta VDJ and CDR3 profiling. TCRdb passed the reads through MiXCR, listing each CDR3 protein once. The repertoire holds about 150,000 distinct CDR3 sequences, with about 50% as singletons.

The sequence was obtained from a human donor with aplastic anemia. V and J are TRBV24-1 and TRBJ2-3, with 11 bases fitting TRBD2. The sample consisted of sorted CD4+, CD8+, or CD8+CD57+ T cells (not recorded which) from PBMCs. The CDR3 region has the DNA TGTGCCACCAGTGACTGGGGACTAGCGGGCACAGATACGCAGTATTTT. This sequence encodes CATSDWGLAGTDTQYF.